This TCR beta chain was recorded in a study of response to subunit inactivated influenza vaccine. Points on this clonotype: Its antigen is as yet unknown.

With V trimmed by 2 bases and J by 4 bases, 4 bases remained unmatched. The CDR3 has 14 amino acids. Germline loops: CDR1 DFQATT, CDR2 SNEGSKA (reference sequence). Points from the study as a whole: Authors suggested each seasonal flu vaccination may recruit only limited numbers of new T cells.

Using its own MiXCR run on the RT-PCR reads, TCRdb lists one record per CDR3 protein. The sample lists about 500,000 distinct CDR3 sequences, 15% to 20% occurring once. Specimen: CD4+ T cells sorted from PBMCs, collected approximately 25 months after vaccination. The sequence derives from a man aged 45-69 years who received an inactivated influenza vaccine. This chain uses TRBV20-1 with TRBJ2-2; 7 bases align to TRBD2. The CDR3 sequence is CSARPPGGTGELFF. CDR3 in DNA: TGCAGTGCTAGACCCCCGGGGGGCACCGGGGAGCTGTTTTTT.